One and the same sample provided the 3 T cell receptor beta chains below, sequenced in a study of identical twins. Each CDR3 protein is one row after TCRdb ran MiXCR on the 5' RACE reads. The table has 700,000 or so distinct CDR3 sequences, 8.6% seen once. The same sample was also used in a study of yellow fever vaccine responses in identical twins.

The sequencing input was PBMCs. All receptors come from a woman under 30 in good health.

This clonotype has just one count. Given a much more abundant clone one base away, this may be a read error. The chain carries TRBV29-1 and TRBJ2-1, with TRBD2 matching 10 bases. CDR1 is SQVTM, CDR2 ANQGSEA, per germline. The CDR3 is 19 amino acids. Here the CDR3 DNA reads TGCGGCGTCCCCCCTGGGGTCACTAGCGGGACGCACTCCTACAATGAGCAGTTCTTC. Residues: CGVPPGVTSGTHSYNEQFF.

The chain links TRBV7-9 to TRBJ2-1, with D tentatively TRBD1 (6 bases). The CDR3 totals 12 residues. Germline loops: CDR1 SEHNR, CDR2 FQNEAQ (reference sequence). V was trimmed by 7 bases and J by 8 bases, leaving 12 bases between them. CDR3 amino acids: CASNRQVHEQFF. In DNA form, the CDR3 reads TGTGCCAGCAACCGACAGGTCCATGAGCAGTTCTTC.

This clonotype turned up a few times. The chain joins TRBV11-2 to TRBJ2-1; D is undetermined. The CDR3 totals 15 residues. The ends were cut back, 3 bases at V and 3 bases at J, with 12 bases in the middle. Germline CDR1 SGHAT, CDR2 FQNNGV. The CDR3 loop is CASSFGPKVYNEQFF. CDR3 nucleotides: TGTGCCAGCAGCTTCGGACCGAAGGTCTACAATGAGCAGTTCTTC.